A selection of T cell receptor beta chains follows, all from one sample in a study of blood T cell repertoires in COVID-19. Here immunoSEQ multiplex PCR was the method, and the copy in TCRdb shows in-frame clones only, minus some. The sample holds 250,000 to 300,000 clones; roughly 90% are singletons and the top ten take roughly 2.2%. Sequencing was performed on peripheral blood. Receptor source: a woman in her 50s who had recovered from COVID-19. Each CDR3 is given with its conserved first and last residue.

v_call cdr3_aa
TRBV11-2 CASSLSGLYEQYF
TRBV4-2 CASSQPGRSHREGEQYF
TRBV9 CASSPGQGDSRKLFF
TRBV6-5 CASSYLHPEGLYGYTF
TRBV24-1 CATSASPGTDISNQPQHF
TRBV25-1 CASSGQGRQPQHF
TRBV2 CASIIRQGPGGPQHF
TRBV5-4 CASSLAGLQGYTF
TRBV5-4 CASSSVTREAQYF
TRBV7-9 CASTPGISGNTIYF
TRBV10-3 CAISPGTGTGGELFF
TRBV18 CASSPISPGKDQETQYF
TRBV7-2 CASIKVRGPSGYGYTF
TRBV30 CAWSTGRDQPQHF
TRBV11-3 CASSLAGVDEQYF
TRBV10-1 CASSDPVAGELVSSYNSPLHF
TRBV6-5 CATLTISDYEQYF
TRBV28 CASSLRGAPYEQYF
TRBV9 CASSASDRSEGYTF
TRBV19 CASSRRGSGGANTGELFF
TRBV7-8 CASSEGTGVNSPLHF
TRBV19 CASPPPSWTAFTSSGNTIYF
TRBV7-9 CASSLLASGEQYF
TRBV30 CAWGTSGEQYF
TRBV9 CASSVRGSGTEAFF
TRBV5-4 CAITGPANTGELFF
TRBV6-2/TRBV6-3 CASSYVTLPARAFF
TRBV7-6 CASSSGPGRTGGFEQYF
TRBV7-8 CASSRRLAGLSDTQYF
TRBV7-2 CASSSQWYEQYF
TRBV27 CASSSPTEGQGAYEQYF
TRBV5-1 CASSLAQGNNSPLHF
TRBV27 CASSLRRGVNEQFF
TRBV18 CASSPPSRETQYF
TRBV30 CAWSVSGAFPGALHF
TRBV27 CASSLSRHRGRYGYTF